These 5 T cell receptor gamma chains came from one sample sequenced in a study of gamma delta lymphoproliferative disorders and STAT genes. TCRdb reapplied CATT to the multiplex PCR reads. This table holds about 1,200 gamma-chain clones, under 15% found once. Sequencing used genomic DNA taken from PBMCs of patients and controls. Source material: blood. The receptor source for this set is a human donor in good health.

This clone is classed as medium-sized. J is TRGJ1 or TRGJ2 and V is TRGV9. The J gene, not given by TCRdb, was assigned here from a germline match of the nucleotide sequence. The CDR3 spans 12 residues. Trimming cost V 8 bases and J 1 base; bases outside gene matches: 5. The V gene's germline CDR1 is GITISATS and CDR2 ISYDGTV (reference sequence). The CDR3 nucleotides are TGTGCCTTGTACCTAAATTATTATAAGAAACTCTTT. Amino acid sequence: CALYLNYYKKLF.

Judged by abundance, this clone is medium-sized. The chain combines TRGV2 with TRGJP2. TCRdb leaves out the J gene; it was filled in here by matching the DNA to germline. Germline assignment: CDR1 EGSNGY and CDR2 YDSYNSKV. V dropped 5 bases and J dropped 6; count of bases not matched to a gene: 6. The CDR3 extends over 13 amino acids. CDR3 sequence reads: CATWAKGDWIKTF. The CDR3 nucleotides are TGTGCCACCTGGGCGAAAGGTGATTGGATCAAGACGTTT.

This clone qualifies as medium-sized. This chain connects TRGV2 to TRGJ1 or TRGJ2. The J gene was missing in TCRdb and was found by matching the end of the DNA to germline. Germline CDR1 is EGSNGY and CDR2 is YDSYNSKV. CDR3 length: 14 amino acids. Unmatched junction bases numbered 4, after V lost 2 bases and J lost 0 bases. This CDR3 reads CATWDDPNYYKKLF. The CDR3 DNA reads as TGTGCCACCTGGGACGACCCGAATTATTATAAGAAACTCTTT.

By frequency in the sample, this clone is large (0.1 to 1%). The rearrangement links TRGV10 to TRGJP1. TCRdb lists no J gene, so it was determined here by aligning the DNA to germline. TRGV10 is known as an ORF, though its function is uncertain. With V trimmed by 10 bases and J by 4 bases, 4 bases remained unmatched. This CDR3 is built from 12 residues. The CDR3 region is CAASSTGWFKIF. CDR3 coding DNA: TGTGCTGCGTCGAGCACTGGTTGGTTCAAGATATTT.

In this sample, this clone is large. This chain links TRGV11 with TRGJ1 or TRGJ2. The J gene was not available in TCRdb and was assigned here by matching the DNA to germline segments. TRGV11 is an ORF, and what it does is uncertain. This CDR3 contains 17 residues. V shed 2 bases and J 5 bases; nucleotides not matched to a gene: 15. The CDR3 loop reads CACWIRPAQQFDYKKLF. DNA for the CDR3: TGTGCCTGCTGGATTAGGCCCGCCCAGCAATTTGATTATAAGAAACTCTTT.